This T cell receptor beta chain stems from a study of blood T cells in healthy people across ages. Then a second PCR, running roughly 7 to 12 cycles, was carried out with a sample-barcoded 5' primer and a J-beta primer mix. Every sample produced at least 2.5 million CDR3-containing paired-end reads. TCRdb called the 5' RACE reads again in MiXCR, with one record for every CDR3 protein. The table has around 690,000 distinct CDR3 sequences, about 53% seen once. Peripheral blood, about 9.8 milliliters per donor, was collected. Every sample yielded at least 7 million isolated PBMCs. With each sample, at least 5 micrograms of total RNA were extracted. The TCR sequence derives from a man aged 55 to 70 in good health. The material sequenced was blood.

The CDR3 DNA sequence: TGCGCCAGCAGCCCAGACAGATTAGCCAAAAACATTCAGTACTTC. The encoded protein is CASSPDRLAKNIQYF. The chain carries TRBV5-1 and TRBJ2-4, with D possibly matching TRBD1 (5 bases). The CDR3 contains 15 residues. The ends were cut back, 4 bases at V and 0 bases at J, with 11 bases in the middle. Germline V gene data show CDR1 as SGHRS and CDR2 as YFSETQ.